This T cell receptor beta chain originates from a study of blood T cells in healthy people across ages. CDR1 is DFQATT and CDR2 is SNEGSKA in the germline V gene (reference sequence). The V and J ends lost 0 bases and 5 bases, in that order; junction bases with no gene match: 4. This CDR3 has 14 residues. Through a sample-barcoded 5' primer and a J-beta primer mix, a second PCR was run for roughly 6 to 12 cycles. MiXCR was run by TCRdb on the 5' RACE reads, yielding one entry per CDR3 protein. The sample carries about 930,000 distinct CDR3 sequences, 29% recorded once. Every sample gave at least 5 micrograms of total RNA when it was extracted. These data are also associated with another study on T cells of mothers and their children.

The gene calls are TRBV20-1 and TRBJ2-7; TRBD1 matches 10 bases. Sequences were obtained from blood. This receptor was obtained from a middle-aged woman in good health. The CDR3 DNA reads TGCAGTGCTAGAGATTGGGACAGGGGCAACGAGCAGTACTTC. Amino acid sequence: CSARDWDRGNEQYF.